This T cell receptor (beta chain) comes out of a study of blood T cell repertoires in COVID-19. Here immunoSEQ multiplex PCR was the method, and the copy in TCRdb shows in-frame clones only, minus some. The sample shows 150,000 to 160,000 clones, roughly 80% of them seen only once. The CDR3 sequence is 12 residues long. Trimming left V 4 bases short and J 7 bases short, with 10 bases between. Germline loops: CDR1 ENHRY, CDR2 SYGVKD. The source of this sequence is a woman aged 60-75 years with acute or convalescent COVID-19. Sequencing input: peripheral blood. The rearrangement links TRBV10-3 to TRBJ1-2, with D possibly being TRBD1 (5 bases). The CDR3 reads CAISGPGGGYTF. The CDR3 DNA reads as TGTGCCATCAGTGGGCCCGGGGGTGGCTACACCTTC.